The clone carrying this TCR beta chain was observed a handful of times. Its antigen is undetermined. The sample originates from a study of response to subunit inactivated influenza vaccine. Germline CDR1 is DFQATT and CDR2 is SNEGSKA (reference sequence). V was trimmed by 1 base and J by 5 bases, leaving 15 bases between them. The CDR3 spans 14 residues. Whole-study results and caveats: Authors proposed each seasonal influenza vaccination draws in few new T cells.

One entry per CDR3 protein, called by TCRdb with MiXCR from the RT-PCR reads. The sample lists 700,000 to 800,000 distinct CDR3 sequences, roughly 18% occurring once. This material consisted of PBMCs from blood, taken 5 days after vaccination. The chain recombines TRBV20-1 with TRBJ2-7, with D hard to call. The clonotype originates from a man aged 45 to 65 who received an inactivated influenza vaccine. The CDR3 reads CSARGLSRFDEQYF. The DNA for the CDR3 is TGCAGTGCTAGAGGGCTGAGCCGGTTCGACGAGCAGTACTTC.